This TCR beta chain was sequenced during a study of spatial heterogeneity in lung cancer. Looking at the study overall: Sequences of the beta chain were consistently detected in greater numbers than alpha-chain sequences.

Each molecule of TCR cDNA was tagged with one unique molecular identifier. TCRdb redid the calling of the 5' RACE reads with MiXCR, one entry per CDR3 protein. In the table there are thousands of distinct CDR3 sequences, around 5.4% of which are singletons. Time point denoted: sample taken at primary tumor resection. Whole RNA came from tumor, nontumor lung or frozen PBMC and was sequenced without being sorted. A total of over 70 untreated early-stage non-small cell lung cancer patients served as donors. This clonotype showed up many times. As yet, its antigen is unknown. The study's findings and limits: Ubiquitous expanded tumor TCRs showed up in blood more at resection than follow-up.

The sample in question was PBMCs, obtained at surgery. The clonotype originates from a male donor with early-stage non-small cell lung cancer.

The CDR3 bases are TGTGCCAGCAGCGTAGGTTTCCCGGGTAGCGGGAGACACAATGAGCAGTTCTTC. Residues: CASSVGFPGSGRHNEQFF. The V gene is TRBV9, the J gene TRBJ2-1, with 9 nucleotides matching TRBD2. This CDR3 spans 18 amino acids. The germline V gene has CDR1 SGDLS and CDR2 YYNGEE. The trim removed 0 bases at V and 5 bases at J, leaving 12 bases unmatched.